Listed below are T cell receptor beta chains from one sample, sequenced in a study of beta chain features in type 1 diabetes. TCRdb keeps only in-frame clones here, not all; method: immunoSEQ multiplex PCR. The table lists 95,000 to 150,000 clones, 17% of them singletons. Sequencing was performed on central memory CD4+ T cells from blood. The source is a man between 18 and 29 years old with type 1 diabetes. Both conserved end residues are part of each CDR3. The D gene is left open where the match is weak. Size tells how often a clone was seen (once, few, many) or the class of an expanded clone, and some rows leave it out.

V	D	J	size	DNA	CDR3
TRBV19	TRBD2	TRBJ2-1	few	TGTGCCAGTAGTATCGCTAGCGGGACAGAGCAGTTCTTC	CASSIASGTEQFF
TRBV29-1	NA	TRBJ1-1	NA	TGCAGCGTTGACAGGGAGAACACTGAAGCTTTCTTT	CSVDRENTEAFF
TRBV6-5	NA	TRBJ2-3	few	TGTGCCAGCAGCGTCTCGGGAGTCACAGATACGCAGTATTTT	CASSVSGVTDTQYF
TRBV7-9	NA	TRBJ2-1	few	TGTGCCAGCAGCTTCCACAATGAGCAGTTCTTC	CASSFHNEQFF
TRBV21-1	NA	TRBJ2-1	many	TGTGCCAGCAGCAAAGATTGGGAACGATCCTACAATGAGCAGTTCTTC	CASSKDWERSYNEQFF
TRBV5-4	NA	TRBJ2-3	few	TGTGCCAGCAGCTTTCAAGGGACCACAGATACGCAGTATTTT	CASSFQGTTDTQYF
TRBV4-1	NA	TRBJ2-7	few	TGCGCCAGCAGCCGACCCCTGTCGGGGAGCTACGAGCAGTACTTC	CASSRPLSGSYEQYF
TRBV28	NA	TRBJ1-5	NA	TGTGCCAGCAGTTTAACGGTACATCAGCCCCAGCATTTT	CASSLTVHQPQHF
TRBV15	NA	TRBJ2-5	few	TGTGCCACCAGCAGAGAGGACAGACGAGAGACCCAGTACTTC	CATSREDRRETQYF
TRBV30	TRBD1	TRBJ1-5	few	TGTGCCAGGAGTGAAGGGACAGGATCTCAGCCCCAGCATTTT	CARSEGTGSQPQHF
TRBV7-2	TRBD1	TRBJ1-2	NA	TGTGCCAGCAGCTATCCCCGGACAGGAGCTAACTATGGCTACACCTTC	CASSYPRTGANYGYTF
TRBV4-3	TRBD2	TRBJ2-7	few	TGCGCCAGCAGCCAAGTCGACGGGAGGGGCCGCTACGAGCAGTACTTC	CASSQVDGRGRYEQYF
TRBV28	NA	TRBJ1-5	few	TGTGCCAGCAGCTACAGTAATCAGCCCCAGCATTTT	CASSYSNQPQHF
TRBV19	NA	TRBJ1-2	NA	TGTGCCAGTAGTCAATCGACACCTTATGGCTACACCTTC	CASSQSTPYGYTF
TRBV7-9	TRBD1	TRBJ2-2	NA	TGTGCCAGCAGCCCGACAGGGAGGAACACCGGGGAGCTGTTTTTT	CASSPTGRNTGELFF
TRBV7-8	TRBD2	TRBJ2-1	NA	TGTGCCAGCAGCTTTTTTAGCGGGGTCGTATACAATGAGCAGTTCTTC	CASSFFSGVVYNEQFF
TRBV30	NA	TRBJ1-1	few	TGTGCCTGGAGTGTACAGTCTGCGGGGGGTTTTGAAGCTTTCTTT	CAWSVQSAGGFEAFF
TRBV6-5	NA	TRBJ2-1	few	TGTGCCAGCAGTTCCATGGGACACAACAATGAGCAGTTCTTC	CASSSMGHNNEQFF
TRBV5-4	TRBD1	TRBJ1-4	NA	TGTGCCAGCAGCTCCTCAGGGGGTGCAGCTAATGAAAAACTGTTTTTT	CASSSSGGAANEKLFF
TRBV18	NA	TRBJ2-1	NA	TGTGCCAGCTCACCACTCGCCAGGATGGAGGAGGCGGCCCGCAATGAGCAGTTCTTC	CASSPLARMEEAARNEQFF
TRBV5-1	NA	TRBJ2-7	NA	TGCGCCAGCAGCTTCGGGGAAGGGGACGAGCAGTACTTC	CASSFGEGDEQYF
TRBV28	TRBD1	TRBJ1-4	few	TGTGCCAGCAGTTCCGGACAGGGACCTGAAAAACTGTTTTTT	CASSSGQGPEKLFF
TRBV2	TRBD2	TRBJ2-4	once	TGTGCCAGCAGTGGGGGGGACGGGAGGAACATTCAGTACTTC	CASSGGDGRNIQYF
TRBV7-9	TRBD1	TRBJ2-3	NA	TGTGCCAGCAGCATGGGACAGAGCACAGATACGCAGTATTTT	CASSMGQSTDTQYF
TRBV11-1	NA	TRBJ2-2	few	TGTGCCAGCAGCACGAAACGGGCCGGGGAGCTGTTTTTT	CASSTKRAGELFF
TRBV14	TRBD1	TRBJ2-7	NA	TGTGCCAGCAGCCAAGATGGGACAGGGCCCCGGGGAAAATACTTC	CASSQDGTGPRGKYF
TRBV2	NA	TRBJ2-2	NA	TGTGCCAGCAGCCAAGGGTCCACCGGGGAGCTGTTTTTT	CASSQGSTGELFF
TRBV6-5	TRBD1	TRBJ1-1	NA	TGTGCCACGGGACAGATAAACACTGAAGCTTTCTTT	CATGQINTEAFF
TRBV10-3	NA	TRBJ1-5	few	TGTGCCATCACCCGAGACAGTGATCAGCCCCAGCATTTT	CAITRDSDQPQHF
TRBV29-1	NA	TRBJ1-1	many	TGCAGCGCACAGAACACTGAAGCTTTCTTT	CSAQNTEAFF
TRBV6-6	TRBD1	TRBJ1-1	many	TGTGCCAGCAGTTACCCACCACAGACAGGGGAGACTGAAGCTTTCTTT	CASSYPPQTGETEAFF
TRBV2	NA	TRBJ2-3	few	TGTGCCAGCAGTGAATTGAGGGAGACGCAGTATTTT	CASSELRETQYF
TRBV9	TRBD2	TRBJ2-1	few	TGTGCCAGCAGCGCGTTTGGCGGGAGGGTGAATGAGCAGTTCTTC	CASSAFGGRVNEQFF
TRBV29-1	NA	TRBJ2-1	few	TGCAGCGCCGGACGTGATTGGGGGGAGCAGTTCTTC	CSAGRDWGEQFF
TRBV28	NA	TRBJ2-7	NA	TGTGCCAGTGGACGCGCTGGAGGGAGCTACTCCTACGAGCAGTACTTC	CASGRAGGSYSYEQYF
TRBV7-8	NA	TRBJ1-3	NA	TGTGCCAGCAGCTTAATTCATGGGCTCGGGCTCTCTGGAAACACCATATATTTT	CASSLIHGLGLSGNTIYF
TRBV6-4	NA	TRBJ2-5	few	TGTGCCAGCACCAGGGTAACGGAGACCCAGTACTTC	CASTRVTETQYF
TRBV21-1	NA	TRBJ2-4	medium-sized	TGTGCCAGCAGCTATGGACAGGGGGAAGCCAAAAACATTCAGTACTTC	CASSYGQGEAKNIQYF
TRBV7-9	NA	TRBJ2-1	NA	TGTGCCAGCAGCTTAGCAACTGCTGAGCAGTTCTTC	CASSLATAEQFF
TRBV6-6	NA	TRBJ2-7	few	TGTGCCAGCAGTCGCCCTCACCAGGCCCTCACCTACGAGCAGTACTTC	CASSRPHQALTYEQYF
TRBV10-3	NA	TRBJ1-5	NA	TGTGCCATCAGGAAGGGTCTCGAGGGCAATCAGCCCCAGCATTTT	CAIRKGLEGNQPQHF
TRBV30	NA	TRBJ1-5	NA	TGTGCCTGGAGTGTACCGGCGGCAGGGGGCAATCAGCCCCAGCATTTT	CAWSVPAAGGNQPQHF
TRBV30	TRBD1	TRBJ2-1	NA	TGTGCCTGGAGCGCCCCGGGACAGGGTTACAATGAGCAGTTCTTC	CAWSAPGQGYNEQFF
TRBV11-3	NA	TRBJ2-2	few	TGTGCCAGCAGCTTAGAGAACACCGGGGAGCTGTTTTTT	CASSLENTGELFF